This TCR beta chain was captured in a study of T cell responses to AZD1222 COVID-19 vaccine. Study overall: Samples with a second dose at about 4 or about 12 weeks were pooled together. Findings and caveats of the study: Vaccine-associated CD4 TCRs spanned spike, dominant at 160-218 and 743-854. Donors were mostly white British, more females; clonal diversity possibly underestimated. Reports say nearly half of spike-specific TCRs go after unmutated variant regions.

This table comes from immunoSEQ multiplex PCR, and its TCRdb copy is limited to in-frame clones, with some not included. The data show fewer than 45,000 clones, with about 89% seen just once and approximately 7% held by the top ten. This clone was seen just once. Its cognate antigen is unknown. Between the trimmed V and J ends, which lost 0 bases and 4 bases, there was a span of 7 bases. The CDR3 runs to 13 residues. The V gene's germline CDR1 is WSHSY and CDR2 SAAADI. The receptor's source is an adult in good health. The chain carries TRBV10-2 and TRBJ2-7; D call uncertain. The material sequenced was peripheral blood, taken on day 0 of AZD1222 vaccination. CDR3 DNA sequence: TGCGCCAGCAGTGAGTCGAACCCTTACGAGCAGTACTTC. The encoded protein is CASSESNPYEQYF.